This TCR beta chain derives from a study of T cell repertoires in aging, cancer and after chemotherapy. The V and J ends lost 1 base and 0 bases respectively, with 18 bases between them. CDR3 size: 18 residues. CDR1 and CDR2 from the germline V gene are LNHNV and YYDKDF (reference sequence). A mixed TRB-A/B primer pool amplified rearranged TRB by multiplex touch-down PCR. TCRdb re-analysed the multiplex PCR reads in MiXCR, keeping a single row per CDR3 protein. The data show over 100 distinct CDR3 sequences, approximately 53% seen once. The template was genomic DNA from peripheral blood, not RNA. The J gene is TRBJ1-2, the V gene TRBV15, with D perhaps TRBD1 (6 bases). Specimen: blood. The sequence came from a human donor with a solid tumor. CDR3 in amino acids: CATSRAGGQRTSNYGYTF. CDR3 DNA sequence: TGTGCCACCAGCAGAGCCGGGGGACAACGAACCTCTAACTATGGCTACACCTTC.